This TCR beta chain was recovered during a study of CD8 T cells in ankylosing spondylitis. This clonotype was found many times. As yet, its antigen is unknown. CDR3 size: 15 residues. Trimming left V 4 bases short and J 3 bases short, with 14 bases between. From germline, CDR1 is SGHRS and CDR2 YFSETQ. TCRdb called the 5' RACE reads again in MiXCR, with one record for every CDR3 protein. The data hold approximately 540,000 distinct CDR3 sequences, with more than 9.5% observed a single time. Study-wide results and limits: Ankylosing spondylitis blood appeared to be characterized by a TCR beta motif of about 8 highly homologous variants.

The chain carries TRBV5-1 and TRBJ1-5, with D tentatively TRBD1 (5 bases). Sequencing used blood, either unsorted or a sorted T cell fraction (not recorded which). This clonotype originated in a male donor with ankylosing spondylitis. Here the CDR3 DNA reads TGCGCCAGCAGCACGGGGCAGGGACCCAATCAGCCCCAGCATTTT. This codes for CASSTGQGPNQPQHF.